This entry concerns a single T cell receptor beta chain. Its antigen is as yet unknown. The data were taken from a study of blood T cells in healthy people across ages. Notes on the study in general: CMV status of donors was not determined, possibly confounding expanded clonotype changes.

For the second PCR, which ran for roughly 7 to 11 cycles, a sample-barcoded 5' primer and a J-beta primer mix were used. From each sample, at least 2.5 million paired-end reads containing CDR3 were obtained. In TCRdb, the 5' RACE reads were re-called with MiXCR into one record per CDR3 protein. The sample yields 700,000 or so distinct CDR3 sequences, 20% to 25% seen once. The receptor was derived from a man in his sixties or seventies in good health. The sequenced sample was blood.

The CDR3 coding sequence is TGTGCCATCAGTGCGGGGACAGGGCCCTACAATGAGCAGTTCTTC. Residues: CAISAGTGPYNEQFF. This chain uses TRBV10-3 with TRBJ2-1; 9 bases line up with TRBD1. Looked up from germline, CDR1 is ENHRY and CDR2 is SYGVKD. V lost 4 bases to trimming and J lost 2 bases; unmatched junction nucleotides: 3. There are 15 residues in the CDR3.